This record covers a single T cell receptor beta chain. What it recognizes is unknown. The sample comes from a study of T cell responses to AZD1222 COVID-19 vaccine. Study conclusions and caveats: Reportedly, close to half of spike-specific TCRs are directed against unmutated variant regions. Most donors were white British and more were female, and clonal diversity was possibly underestimated. Baseline seropositives among AZD1222 recipients totaled only five or six.

The CDR3 has 14 amino acids. The ends were cut back, 3 bases at V and 2 bases at J, with 9 bases in the middle. Germline CDR1 reads KGHSH; CDR2 reads LQKENI. Produced via immunoSEQ multiplex PCR; TCRdb's table is partial and in-frame only. This sample yields some 86,000 clones, of which about nine tenths are seen a single time; roughly 5% belongs to the top ten. The source is an adult who received the AZD1222 COVID-19 vaccine. V and J are TRBV18 and TRBJ2-3; D gene unclear. The sequenced sample was peripheral blood, obtained 28 days after the second AZD1222 dose. CDR3 loop: CASSPVPDTDTQYF. The CDR3 DNA reads TGTGCCAGCTCACCTGTCCCAGACACAGATACGCAGTATTTT.